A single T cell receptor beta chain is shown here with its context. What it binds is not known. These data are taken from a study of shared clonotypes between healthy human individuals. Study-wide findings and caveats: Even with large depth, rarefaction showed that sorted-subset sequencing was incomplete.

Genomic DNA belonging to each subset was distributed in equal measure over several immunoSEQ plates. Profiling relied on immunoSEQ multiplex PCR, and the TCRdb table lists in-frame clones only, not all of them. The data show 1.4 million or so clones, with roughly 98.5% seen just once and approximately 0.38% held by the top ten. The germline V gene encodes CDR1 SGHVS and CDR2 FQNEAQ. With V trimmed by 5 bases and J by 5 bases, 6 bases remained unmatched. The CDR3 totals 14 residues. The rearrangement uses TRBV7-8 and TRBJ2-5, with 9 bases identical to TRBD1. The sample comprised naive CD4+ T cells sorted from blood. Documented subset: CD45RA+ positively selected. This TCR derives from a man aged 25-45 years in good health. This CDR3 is CASSRGQGWETQYF. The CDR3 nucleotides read TGTGCCAGCAGCCGCGGACAGGGGTGGGAGACCCAGTACTTC. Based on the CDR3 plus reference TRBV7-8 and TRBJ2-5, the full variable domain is GAGVSQSPRYKVAKRGQDVALRCDPISGHVSLFWYQQALGQGPEFLTYFQNEAQLDKSGLPSDRFFAERPEGSVSTLKIQRTQQEDSAVYLCASSRGQGWETQYFGPGTRLLVL.